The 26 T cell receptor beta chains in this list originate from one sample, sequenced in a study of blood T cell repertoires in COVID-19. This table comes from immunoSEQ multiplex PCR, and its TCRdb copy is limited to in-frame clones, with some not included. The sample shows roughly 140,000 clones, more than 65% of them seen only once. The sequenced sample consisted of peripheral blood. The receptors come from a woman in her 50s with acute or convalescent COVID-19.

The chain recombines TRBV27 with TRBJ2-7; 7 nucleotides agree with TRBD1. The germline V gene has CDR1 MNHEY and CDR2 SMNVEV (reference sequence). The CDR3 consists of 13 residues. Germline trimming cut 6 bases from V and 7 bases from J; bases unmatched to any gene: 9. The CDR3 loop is CASRPQGVGEQYF. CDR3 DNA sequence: TGTGCCAGCAGACCTCAGGGGGTGGGGGAGCAGTACTTC.

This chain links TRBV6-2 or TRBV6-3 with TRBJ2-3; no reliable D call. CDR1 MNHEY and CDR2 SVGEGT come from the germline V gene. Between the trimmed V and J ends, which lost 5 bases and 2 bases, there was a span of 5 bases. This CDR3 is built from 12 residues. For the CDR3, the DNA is TGTGCCAGCAGTCGGTACACAGATACGCAGTATTTT. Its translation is CASSRYTDTQYF.

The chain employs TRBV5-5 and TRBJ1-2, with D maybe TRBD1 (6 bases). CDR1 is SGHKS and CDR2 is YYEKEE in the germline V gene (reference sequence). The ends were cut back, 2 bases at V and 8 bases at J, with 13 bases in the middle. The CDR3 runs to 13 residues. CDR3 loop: CASSFQGWRGYTF. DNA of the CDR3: TGTGCCAGCAGCTTCCAGGGGTGGCGGGGCTACACCTTC.

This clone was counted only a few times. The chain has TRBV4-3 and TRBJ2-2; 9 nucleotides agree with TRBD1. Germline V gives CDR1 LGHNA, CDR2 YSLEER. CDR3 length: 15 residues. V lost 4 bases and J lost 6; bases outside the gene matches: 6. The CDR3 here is CASSRGQGSAGELFF. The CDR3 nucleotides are TGCGCCAGCAGCCGGGGACAGGGCTCGGCCGGGGAGCTGTTTTTT.

This chain's CDR3 is CASSVRENTEAFF. The CDR3 nucleotides read TGTGCCAGCAGCGTTAGAGAAAACACTGAAGCTTTCTTT. The chain couples TRBV9 to TRBJ1-1; no firm D call. The CDR3 consists of 13 residues. V was cut by 2 bases and J by 2 bases, with 7 bases left in between. The V gene's germline CDR1 is SGDLS and CDR2 YYNGEE.

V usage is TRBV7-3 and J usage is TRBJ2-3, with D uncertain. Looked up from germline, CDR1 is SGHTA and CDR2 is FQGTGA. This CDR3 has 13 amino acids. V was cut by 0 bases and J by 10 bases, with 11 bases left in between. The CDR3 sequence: CASSLTPGSSQYF. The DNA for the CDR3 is TGTGCCAGCAGCTTAACCCCCGGGTCGTCGCAGTATTTT. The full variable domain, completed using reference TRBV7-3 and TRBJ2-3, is GAGVSQTPSNKVTEKGKYVELRCDPISGHTALYWYRQSLGQGPEFLIYFQGTGAADDSGLPNDRFFAVRPEGSVSTLKIQRTERGDSAVYLCASSLTPGSSQYFGPGTRLTVL.

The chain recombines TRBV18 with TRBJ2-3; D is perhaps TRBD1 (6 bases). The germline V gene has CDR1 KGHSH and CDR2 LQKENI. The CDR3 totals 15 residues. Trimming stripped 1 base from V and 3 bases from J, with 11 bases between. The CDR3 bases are TGTGCCAGCTCACCACAGGGGGTTGTTACAGATACGCAGTATTTT. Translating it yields CASSPQGVVTDTQYF.

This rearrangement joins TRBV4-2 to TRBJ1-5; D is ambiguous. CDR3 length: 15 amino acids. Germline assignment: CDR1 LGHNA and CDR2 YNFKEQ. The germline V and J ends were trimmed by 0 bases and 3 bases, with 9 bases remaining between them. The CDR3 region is CASSQDGQYNQPQHF. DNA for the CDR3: TGTGCCAGCAGCCAAGATGGGCAGTACAATCAGCCCCAGCATTTT.

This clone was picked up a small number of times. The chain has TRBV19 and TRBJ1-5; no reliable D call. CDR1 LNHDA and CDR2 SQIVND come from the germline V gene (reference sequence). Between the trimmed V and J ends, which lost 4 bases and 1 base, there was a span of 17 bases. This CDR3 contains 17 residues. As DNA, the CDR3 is TGTGCCAGTAGTACCCCCAGGCTAACCGACAGCAATCAGCCCCAGCATTTT. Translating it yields CASSTPRLTDSNQPQHF.

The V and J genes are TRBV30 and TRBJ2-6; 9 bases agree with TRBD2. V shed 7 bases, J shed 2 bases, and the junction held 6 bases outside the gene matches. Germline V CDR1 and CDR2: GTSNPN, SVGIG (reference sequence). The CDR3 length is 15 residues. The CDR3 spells CASRREGPGANVLTF. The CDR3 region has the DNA TGTGCCTCCCGGCGGGAGGGCCCTGGGGCCAACGTCCTGACTTTC.

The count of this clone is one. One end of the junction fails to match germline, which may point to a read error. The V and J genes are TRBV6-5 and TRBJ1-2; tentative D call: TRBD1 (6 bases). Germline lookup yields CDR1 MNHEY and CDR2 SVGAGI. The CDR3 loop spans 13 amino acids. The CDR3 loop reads CASSDSGAYGYTF. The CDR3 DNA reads TGTGCCAGCAGTGACTCAGGGGCCTATGGCTACACCTTC.

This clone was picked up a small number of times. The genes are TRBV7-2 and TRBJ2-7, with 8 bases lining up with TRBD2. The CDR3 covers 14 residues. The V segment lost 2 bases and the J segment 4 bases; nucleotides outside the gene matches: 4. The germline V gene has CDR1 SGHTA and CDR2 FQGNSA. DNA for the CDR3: TGTGCCAGCAGCTTAAGCGGGGGTTCATACGAGCAGTACTTC. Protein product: CASSLSGGSYEQYF.

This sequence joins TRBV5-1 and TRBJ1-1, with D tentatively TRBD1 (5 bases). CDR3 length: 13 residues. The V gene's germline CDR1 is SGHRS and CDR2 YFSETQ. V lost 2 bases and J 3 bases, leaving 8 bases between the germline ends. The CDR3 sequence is CASSFQGDTEAFF. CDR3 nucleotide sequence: TGCGCCAGCAGCTTCCAAGGGGACACTGAAGCTTTCTTT.

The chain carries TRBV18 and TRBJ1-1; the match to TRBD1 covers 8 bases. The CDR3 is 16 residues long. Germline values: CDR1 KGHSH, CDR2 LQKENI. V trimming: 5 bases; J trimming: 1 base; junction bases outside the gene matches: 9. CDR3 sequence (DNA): TGTGCCAGCTCAACTGTACGGGACAGGAGGAACACTGAAGCTTTCTTT. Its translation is CASSTVRDRRNTEAFF.

The chain's CDR3 is CASSVAGQQQETQYF. CDR3 DNA: TGTGCCAGCAGCGTAGCAGGACAGCAGCAAGAGACCCAGTACTTC. This sequence joins TRBV9 and TRBJ2-5; D might be TRBD1 (6 bases). Trimming left V 0 bases short and J 2 bases short, with 11 bases between. The CDR3 totals 15 residues. Germline CDR1 reads SGDLS; CDR2 reads YYNGEE.

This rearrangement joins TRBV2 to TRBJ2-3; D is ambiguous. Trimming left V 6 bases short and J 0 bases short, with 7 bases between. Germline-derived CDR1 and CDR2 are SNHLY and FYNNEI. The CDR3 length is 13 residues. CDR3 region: CASRVTSTDTQYF. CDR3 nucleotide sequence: TGTGCCAGCAGAGTGACAAGCACAGATACGCAGTATTTT.

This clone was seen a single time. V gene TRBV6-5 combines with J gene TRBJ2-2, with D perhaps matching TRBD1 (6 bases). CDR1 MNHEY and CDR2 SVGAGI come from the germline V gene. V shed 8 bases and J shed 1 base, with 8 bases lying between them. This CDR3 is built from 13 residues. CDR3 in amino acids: CASATGNTGELFF. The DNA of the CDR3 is TGTGCCAGCGCGACAGGGAACACCGGGGAGCTGTTTTTT.

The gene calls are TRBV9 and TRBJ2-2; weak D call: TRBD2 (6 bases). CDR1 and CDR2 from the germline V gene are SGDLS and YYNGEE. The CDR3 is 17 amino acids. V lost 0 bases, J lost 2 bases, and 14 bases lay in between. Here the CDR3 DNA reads TGTGCCAGCAGCGTAGGGGTAGGGCGGGGAAACACCGGGGAGCTGTTTTTT. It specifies CASSVGVGRGNTGELFF.

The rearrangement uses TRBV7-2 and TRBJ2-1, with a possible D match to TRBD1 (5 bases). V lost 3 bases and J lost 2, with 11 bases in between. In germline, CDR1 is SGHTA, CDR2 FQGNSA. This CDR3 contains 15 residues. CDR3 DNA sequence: TGTGCCAGCAGCTTCTCAGGGATCGCCTACAATGAGCAGTTCTTC. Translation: CASSFSGIAYNEQFF.

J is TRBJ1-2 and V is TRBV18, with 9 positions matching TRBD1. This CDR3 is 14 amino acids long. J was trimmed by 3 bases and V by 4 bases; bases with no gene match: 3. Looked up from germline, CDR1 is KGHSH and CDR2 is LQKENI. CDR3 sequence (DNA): TGTGCCAGCTCACTGCGACAGGGGGACTATGGCTACACCTTC. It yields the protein CASSLRQGDYGYTF.

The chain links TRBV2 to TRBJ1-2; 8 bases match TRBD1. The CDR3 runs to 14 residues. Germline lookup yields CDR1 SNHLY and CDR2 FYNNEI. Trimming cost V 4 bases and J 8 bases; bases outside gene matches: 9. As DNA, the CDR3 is TGTGCCAGCAGTGTGGCCCAGGGGGCGGCCGGCTACACCTTC. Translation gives CASSVAQGAAGYTF.

This CDR3 reads CASSRTGDTFF. The CDR3 DNA follows: TGTGCCAGCAGCCGGACAGGGGATACTTTCTTT. The V and J genes are TRBV6-1 and TRBJ1-1; 9 positions match TRBD1. The V and J ends lost 6 bases and 12 bases, in that order; junction bases with no gene match: 5. The V gene's germline CDR1 is MNHNS and CDR2 SASEGT. The CDR3 runs 11 residues.

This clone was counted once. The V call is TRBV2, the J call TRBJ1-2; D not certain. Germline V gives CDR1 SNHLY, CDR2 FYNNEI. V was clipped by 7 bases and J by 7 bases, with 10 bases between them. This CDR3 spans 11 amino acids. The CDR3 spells CASKPAGGYTF. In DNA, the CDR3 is TGTGCCAGCAAGCCGGCAGGTGGCTACACCTTC.

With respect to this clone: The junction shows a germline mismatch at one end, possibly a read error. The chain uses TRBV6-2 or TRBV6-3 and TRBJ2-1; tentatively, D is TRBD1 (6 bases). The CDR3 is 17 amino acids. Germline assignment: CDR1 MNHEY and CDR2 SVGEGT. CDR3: CASSHSGRGFLRNEQFF. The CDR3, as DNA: TGTGCCAGCAGTCACTCGGGCAGGGGTTTTCTTCGTAATGAGCAGTTCTTC.

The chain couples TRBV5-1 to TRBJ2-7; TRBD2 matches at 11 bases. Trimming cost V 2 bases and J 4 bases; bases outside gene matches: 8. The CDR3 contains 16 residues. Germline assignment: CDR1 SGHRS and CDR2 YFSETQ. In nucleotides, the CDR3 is TGCGCCAGCAGCTTAAGGCTAGCGGGGGGCCAATACGAGCAGTACTTC. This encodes CASSLRLAGGQYEQYF.

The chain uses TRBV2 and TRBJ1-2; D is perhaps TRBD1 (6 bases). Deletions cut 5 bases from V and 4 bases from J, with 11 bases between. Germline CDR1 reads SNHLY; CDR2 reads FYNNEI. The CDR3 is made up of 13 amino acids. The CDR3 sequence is CASSSQGIYGYTF. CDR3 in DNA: TGTGCCAGCAGTTCCCAGGGGATCTATGGCTACACCTTC.